This is a list of T cell receptor beta chains from one sample in a study of high-grade serous ovarian cancer treatment subgroups. Clones were read by immunoSEQ multiplex PCR, and TCRdb kept only the in-frame ones, dropping some. The table shows about 2,300 clones, with around two thirds occurring only once. What was sequenced was tumor tissue. These receptor sequences come from a human donor with high-grade serous ovarian cancer. Each CDR3 is given with its conserved first and last residue. Fields, in order: D gene, clone size, J gene, V gene, CDR3 protein, CDR3 DNA. D genes are given only for firm matches. For some rows the clone size is stated as once, few or many, or as a class when expanded; others skip it.

D gene: .
clone size: .
J gene: TRBJ2-7
V gene: TRBV5-1
CDR3 protein: CASSLKNKNYEQYF
CDR3 DNA: TGCGCCAGCAGCTTAAAGAACAAAAACTACGAGCAGTACTTC

D gene: TRBD1
clone size: .
J gene: TRBJ2-1
V gene: TRBV7-8
CDR3 protein: CASSFAQGASNEQFF
CDR3 DNA: TGTGCCAGCAGCTTCGCACAGGGGGCGTCGAATGAGCAGTTCTTC

D gene: TRBD2
clone size: .
J gene: TRBJ2-2
V gene: TRBV6-5
CDR3 protein: CASRTSGVTGELFF
CDR3 DNA: TGTGCCAGCAGGACTAGCGGCGTCACCGGGGAGCTGTTTTTT

D gene: TRBD2
clone size: few
J gene: TRBJ2-5
V gene: TRBV7-2
CDR3 protein: CATSLDQGQETQYF
CDR3 DNA: TGTGCGACTAGCTTAGATCAGGGTCAAGAGACCCAGTACTTC

D gene: .
clone size: .
J gene: TRBJ2-1
V gene: TRBV28
CDR3 protein: CASSLSPFNSYNEQFF
CDR3 DNA: TGTGCCAGCAGTTTATCACCTTTTAACTCCTACAATGAGCAGTTCTTC

D gene: TRBD1
clone size: .
J gene: TRBJ1-1
V gene: TRBV7-8
CDR3 protein: CASSDRQGAGTEAFF
CDR3 DNA: TGTGCCAGCAGCGATCGACAGGGTGCAGGTACTGAAGCTTTCTTT

D gene: TRBD1
clone size: .
J gene: TRBJ2-1
V gene: TRBV7-6
CDR3 protein: CASSPPADRGTNEQFF
CDR3 DNA: TGTGCCAGCAGCCCCCCCGCGGACAGGGGGACCAATGAGCAGTTCTTC

D gene: .
clone size: .
J gene: TRBJ2-7
V gene: TRBV6-5
CDR3 protein: CASSYQGRGEQYF
CDR3 DNA: TGTGCCAGCAGTTACCAAGGAAGGGGCGAGCAGTACTTC

D gene: .
clone size: .
J gene: TRBJ2-1
V gene: TRBV9
CDR3 protein: CASSVAPTGSSYNEQFF
CDR3 DNA: TGTGCCAGCAGCGTAGCCCCCACAGGGAGCTCCTACAATGAGCAGTTCTTC

D gene: .
clone size: .
J gene: TRBJ2-3
V gene: TRBV7-3
CDR3 protein: CASSLIGPLDTQYF
CDR3 DNA: TGTGCCAGCAGCTTAATAGGTCCCCTAGATACGCAGTATTTT

D gene: .
clone size: few
J gene: TRBJ2-3
V gene: TRBV27
CDR3 protein: CASSPPGLTDTQYF
CDR3 DNA: TGTGCCAGCAGTCCACCCGGGCTGACGGATACGCAGTATTTT

D gene: .
clone size: .
J gene: TRBJ2-2
V gene: TRBV27
CDR3 protein: CASSLLGVARHTGELFF
CDR3 DNA: TGTGCCAGCAGTCTTTTGGGTGTAGCCCGACACACCGGGGAGCTGTTTTTT

D gene: TRBD2
clone size: .
J gene: TRBJ2-1
V gene: TRBV4-1
CDR3 protein: CASSQPSGRGYNEQFF
CDR3 DNA: TGCGCCAGCAGCCAACCAAGCGGGAGGGGATACAATGAGCAGTTCTTC

D gene: TRBD2
clone size: .
J gene: TRBJ2-1
V gene: TRBV29-1
CDR3 protein: CSVEGTSGSIYNEQFF
CDR3 DNA: TGCAGCGTCGAGGGGACTAGCGGGAGTATTTACAATGAGCAGTTCTTC

D gene: TRBD2
clone size: .
J gene: TRBJ2-1
V gene: TRBV7-9
CDR3 protein: CASSSQLAGVFHEQFF
CDR3 DNA: TGTGCCAGCAGCTCGCAACTAGCGGGAGTTTTCCATGAGCAGTTCTTC

D gene: TRBD2
clone size: .
J gene: TRBJ2-5
V gene: TRBV19
CDR3 protein: CASSPLAGGSETQYF
CDR3 DNA: TGTGCCAGTAGTCCCCTAGCGGGAGGATCAGAGACCCAGTACTTC

D gene: .
clone size: few
J gene: TRBJ2-5
V gene: TRBV5-6
CDR3 protein: CASSLRWHAFLWETQYF
CDR3 DNA: TGTGCCAGCAGCCTGAGGTGGCACGCATTCCTTTGGGAGACCCAGTACTTC

D gene: TRBD2
clone size: .
J gene: TRBJ2-3
V gene: TRBV7-9
CDR3 protein: CASSLTLAAYTQYF
CDR3 DNA: TGTGCCAGCAGCTTGACCCTAGCGGCTTATACGCAGTATTTT

D gene: .
clone size: .
J gene: TRBJ1-1
V gene: TRBV11-2
CDR3 protein: CASEFTLNTEAFF
CDR3 DNA: TGTGCCAGCGAGTTTACACTGAACACTGAAGCTTTCTTT

D gene: TRBD1
clone size: .
J gene: TRBJ1-1
V gene: TRBV27
CDR3 protein: CASSLRGRMNTEAFF
CDR3 DNA: TGTGCCAGCAGTTTAAGGGGGCGGATGAACACTGAAGCTTTCTTT

D gene: .
clone size: .
J gene: TRBJ1-1
V gene: TRBV5-4
CDR3 protein: CASSQVFKGNTEAFF
CDR3 DNA: TGTGCCAGCAGCCAAGTGTTTAAGGGGAACACTGAAGCTTTCTTT

D gene: TRBD1
clone size: .
J gene: TRBJ1-6
V gene: TRBV28
CDR3 protein: CASKGQINSPLHF
CDR3 DNA: TGTGCCAGCAAGGGACAGATTAATTCACCCCTCCACTTT

D gene: TRBD2
clone size: .
J gene: TRBJ2-7
V gene: TRBV4-2
CDR3 protein: CASSQDRREGEQYF
CDR3 DNA: TGTGCCAGCAGCCAAGATCGGCGGGAGGGCGAGCAGTACTTC

D gene: .
clone size: once
J gene: TRBJ1-4
V gene: TRBV5-4
CDR3 protein: CASSLSDSYNEKLFF
CDR3 DNA: TGTGCCAGCAGCTTAAGTGACAGCTATAATGAAAAACTGTTTTTT

D gene: .
clone size: few
J gene: TRBJ1-2
V gene: TRBV11-2
CDR3 protein: CASSLVNNYGYTF
CDR3 DNA: TGTGCCAGCAGCTTAGTCAATAACTATGGCTACACCTTC

D gene: TRBD1
clone size: .
J gene: TRBJ1-1
V gene: TRBV5-6
CDR3 protein: CASSLRQGAAEAFF
CDR3 DNA: TGTGCCAGCAGCTTGCGACAGGGGGCCGCTGAAGCTTTCTTT

D gene: .
clone size: .
J gene: TRBJ2-5
V gene: TRBV18
CDR3 protein: CASSSGSQETQYF
CDR3 DNA: TGTGCCAGCTCATCCGGGTCTCAAGAGACCCAGTACTTC

D gene: .
clone size: .
J gene: TRBJ2-2
V gene: TRBV19
CDR3 protein: CASKDIAEANTGELFF
CDR3 DNA: TGTGCCAGTAAGGATATAGCGGAAGCGAACACCGGGGAGCTGTTTTTT

D gene: .
clone size: few
J gene: TRBJ1-4
V gene: TRBV19
CDR3 protein: CASSVFNSAEKLFF
CDR3 DNA: TGTGCCAGTAGCGTCTTTAACTCGGCTGAAAAACTGTTTTTT

D gene: .
clone size: large
J gene: TRBJ2-1
V gene: TRBV9
CDR3 protein: CASSESSYNEQFF
CDR3 DNA: TGTGCCAGCAGCGAGAGCTCCTACAATGAGCAGTTCTTC

D gene: .
clone size: few
J gene: TRBJ1-2
V gene: TRBV19
CDR3 protein: CASRDWGPNYGYTF
CDR3 DNA: TGTGCCAGTAGGGACTGGGGGCCAAACTATGGCTACACCTTC

D gene: .
clone size: .
J gene: TRBJ2-3
V gene: TRBV7-2
CDR3 protein: CASSLARGPVADTQYF
CDR3 DNA: TGTGCCAGCAGCTTAGCGAGGGGCCCGGTAGCAGATACGCAGTATTTT

D gene: .
clone size: .
J gene: TRBJ2-3
V gene: TRBV7-3
CDR3 protein: CASSYPRQKTDTQYF
CDR3 DNA: TGTGCCAGCAGCTATCCTCGGCAGAAAACAGATACGCAGTATTTT

D gene: .
clone size: .
J gene: TRBJ2-1
V gene: TRBV11-3
CDR3 protein: CASSLVFGNEQFF
CDR3 DNA: TGTGCCAGCAGCCTCGTCTTTGGGAATGAGCAGTTCTTC

D gene: .
clone size: .
J gene: TRBJ1-3
V gene: TRBV29-1
CDR3 protein: CSVGGGTSGNTIYF
CDR3 DNA: TGCAGCGTCGGAGGGGGAACCTCTGGAAACACCATATATTTT

D gene: TRBD1
clone size: .
J gene: TRBJ2-1
V gene: TRBV23-1
CDR3 protein: CASSHDRQGAYNEQFF
CDR3 DNA: TGCGCCAGCAGTCATGATCGGCAGGGGGCCTACAATGAGCAGTTCTTC

D gene: TRBD1
clone size: .
J gene: TRBJ2-4
V gene: TRBV28
CDR3 protein: CASRNIAGQGGRVAKNIQYF
CDR3 DNA: TGTGCCAGCAGGAACATAGCCGGACAGGGGGGGAGGGTAGCCAAAAACATTCAGTACTTC

D gene: .
clone size: .
J gene: TRBJ1-1
V gene: TRBV20-1
CDR3 protein: CSAVENTEAFF
CDR3 DNA: TGCAGTGCTGTCGAGAACACTGAAGCTTTCTTT

D gene: .
clone size: once
J gene: TRBJ1-1
V gene: TRBV5-1
CDR3 protein: CASTQGGRTEAFF
CDR3 DNA: TGCGCCAGCACTCAGGGAGGGCGAACTGAAGCTTTCTTT

D gene: TRBD2
clone size: .
J gene: TRBJ2-2
V gene: TRBV19
CDR3 protein: CASSISWASGRTPMVTGELFF
CDR3 DNA: TGTGCCAGTAGTATTTCATGGGCTAGCGGGAGGACTCCGATGGTCACCGGGGAGCTGTTTTTT

D gene: TRBD1
clone size: .
J gene: TRBJ1-6
V gene: TRBV5-4
CDR3 protein: CASSLGTGTDNSPLHF
CDR3 DNA: TGTGCCAGCAGCTTGGGCACCGGGACAGATAATTCACCCCTCCACTTT

D gene: .
clone size: large
J gene: TRBJ2-5
V gene: TRBV6-5
CDR3 protein: CASSQGETQYF
CDR3 DNA: TGTGCCAGCAGCCAAGGGGAGACCCAGTACTTC

D gene: .
clone size: .
J gene: TRBJ2-3
V gene: TRBV7-2
CDR3 protein: CASSLSAERTDTQYF
CDR3 DNA: TGTGCCAGCAGCTTATCAGCGGAGCGCACAGATACGCAGTATTTT

D gene: .
clone size: .
J gene: TRBJ1-5
V gene: TRBV27
CDR3 protein: CATRYRGWGPNQPQHF
CDR3 DNA: TGTGCCACCAGGTATCGGGGGTGGGGGCCCAATCAGCCCCAGCATTTT

D gene: TRBD1
clone size: .
J gene: TRBJ1-4
V gene: TRBV6-1
CDR3 protein: CASSATGTGAEKLFF
CDR3 DNA: TGTGCCAGCAGTGCGACCGGGACAGGGGCCGAAAAACTGTTTTTT

D gene: TRBD1
clone size: .
J gene: TRBJ2-5
V gene: TRBV2
CDR3 protein: CASSPQGDQETQYF
CDR3 DNA: TGTGCCAGCAGTCCTCAGGGGGACCAAGAGACCCAGTACTTC

D gene: .
clone size: .
J gene: TRBJ2-5
V gene: TRBV6-4
CDR3 protein: CASRLKGYTRAGKGGETQYF
CDR3 DNA: TGTGCCAGCCGCTTAAAGGGGTACACTCGGGCCGGGAAGGGGGGAGAGACCCAGTACTTC

D gene: .
clone size: .
J gene: TRBJ1-4
V gene: TRBV5-4
CDR3 protein: CASRVQGVNEKLFF
CDR3 DNA: TGTGCCAGCAGGGTACAGGGTGTTAATGAAAAACTGTTTTTT